The present TCR beta chain was sequenced within a study of CD8 T cells in Susac syndrome. It was with random hexamers that about 0.45 to 1 ug RNA was reverse transcribed. Amplification of TCR beta CDR3 was carried out by immunoSEQ multiplex PCR, which covered 54 Vbeta and 13 Jbeta segments. TCRdb called the immunoSEQ multiplex PCR reads again in MiXCR, with one record for every CDR3 protein. The repertoire has more than 250,000 distinct CDR3 sequences, under 95% of them found once; the top ten carry roughly 0.064%. Negative isolation yielded the CD8+ and CD4+ T cells, while FACS enriched the TEMRA cells. This clonotype was detected once. With V trimmed by 4 bases and J by 5 bases, 4 bases remained unmatched. The CDR3 runs to 13 residues. CDR1 is ENHRY, CDR2 SYGVKD, per germline.

The sequence came from a human donor with multiple sclerosis. The sample taken for sequencing was CD4+ T cells from PBMCs. The J gene is TRBJ2-5, the V gene TRBV10-3, with 7 bases matching TRBD1. The CDR3 region is CAISGQGSETQYF. The CDR3 coding sequence is TGTGCCATCAGTGGACAGGGTTCGGAGACCCAGTACTTC.